The 27 T cell receptor beta chains given below trace back to one sample, sequenced in a study of control samples from healthy donors and cancer patients. Clones were read by immunoSEQ multiplex PCR, and TCRdb kept only the in-frame ones, dropping some. The data contain over 100,000 clones, 92% of them singletons. The sequencing sample was made of blood. The origin of the receptors is a woman aged 45 to 65 in good health.

The chain combines TRBV5-4 with TRBJ2-7; a weak D match, TRBD1 (6 bases). The CDR3 extends over 15 amino acids. V dropped 5 bases and J dropped 2 bases, with 17 bases sitting between them. Germline V CDR1 and CDR2: SGHNT, YYREEE (reference sequence). The CDR3 sequence: CASSPGTTETYEQYF. Written as DNA, the CDR3 is TGTGCCAGCAGTCCCGGGACAACCGAAACCTACGAGCAGTACTTC. Combining the CDR3 with reference TRBV5-4 and TRBJ2-7 gives the whole variable domain ETGVTQSPTHLIKTRGQQVTLRCSSQSGHNTVSWYQQALGQGPQFIFQYYREEENGRGNFPPRFSGLQFPNYSSELNVNALELDDSALYLCASSPGTTETYEQYFGPGTRLTVT.

This clone came up a few times. One end of the junction varies from germline; a read error may be responsible. V usage is TRBV11-2 and J usage is TRBJ2-3, with D unresolved. The CDR3 length is 11 residues. Germline CDR1 and CDR2: SGHAT and FQNNGV. CDR3: CASSSNFNFFF. CDR3 sequence (DNA): TGTGCCAGCAGCTCAAATTTCAACTTTTTTTTT.

The J gene is TRBJ2-5, the V gene TRBV7-2; 9 bases match TRBD2. CDR3 length: 16 amino acids. Germline-derived CDR1 and CDR2 are SGHTA and FQGNSA. The V segment lost 1 base and the J segment 5 bases; nucleotides outside the gene matches: 8. The CDR3 nucleotides read TGTGCCAGCAGCTTAGTCGGCGGGAGGGCCGCTGAGACCCAGTACTTC. Amino acid sequence: CASSLVGGRAAETQYF. The variable domain in full, completed from reference TRBV7-2 and TRBJ2-5, reads GAGVSQSPSNKVTEKGKDVELRCDPISGHTALYWYRQSLGQGLEFLIYFQGNSAPDKSGLPSDRFSAERTGGSVSTLTIQRTQQEDSAVYLCASSLVGGRAAETQYFGPGTRLLVL.

This rearrangement joins TRBV6-1 to TRBJ1-2, with unresolved D. Deletions cut 0 bases from V and 3 bases from J, with 11 bases between. CDR1 and CDR2 (germline): MNHNS, SASEGT. The CDR3 contains 15 residues. CDR3 DNA: TGTGCCAGCAGTGAAGCGCTCGAGGCGTACTATGGCTACACCTTC. Its protein product is CASSEALEAYYGYTF.

In nucleotides, the CDR3 is TGCGCCAGCAGCGCATGGGGTAACACTGAAGCTTTCTTT. Its protein product is CASSAWGNTEAFF. The chain carries TRBV10-2 and TRBJ1-1; D gene uncertain. V was cut by 6 bases and J by 2 bases, with 10 bases left in between. The V gene's germline CDR1 is WSHSY and CDR2 SAAADI. This CDR3 spans 13 amino acids.

J is TRBJ2-3 and V is TRBV18; TRBD2 matches at 7 bases. The CDR3 loop spans 12 amino acids. The trim removed 9 bases at V and 4 bases at J, leaving 4 bases unmatched. The V gene's germline CDR1 is KGHSH and CDR2 LQKENI. The CDR3 DNA follows: TGTGCCAGTCGGGGGGAAGCAGATACGCAGTATTTT. This codes for CASRGEADTQYF.

This chain links TRBV3-1 (or the pseudogene TRBV3-2) with TRBJ2-5, with 8 bases identical to TRBD2. Germline CDR1 reads LGHDT; CDR2 reads YNNKEL (reference sequence). V lost 2 bases and J lost 4; bases outside the gene matches: 3. This CDR3 has 14 amino acids. For the CDR3, the DNA is TGTGCCAGCAGCCAAATGGCGGGGGGAGAGACCCAGTACTTC. Protein sequence: CASSQMAGGETQYF.

This clone was found once. This chain uses TRBV27 with TRBJ2-2, with a weak D call TRBD2 (6 bases). Trimming took off 6 bases at V and 5 bases at J, with 22 bases between the two ends. This CDR3 is built from 17 residues. In germline, CDR1 is MNHEY, CDR2 SMNVEV (reference sequence). Here the CDR3 DNA reads TGTGCCAGCAGCAACCGCAGGGACTTCCGTAGGACCGGGGAGCTGTTTTTT. It translates to CASSNRRDFRRTGELFF.

In the case of this clone: Other DNA sequences within the sample encode an identical CDR3. The chain recombines TRBV2 with TRBJ2-3, with D perhaps matching TRBD2 (6 bases). Trimming left V 6 bases short and J 2 bases short, with 21 bases between. The CDR3 spans 17 residues. The germline CDR1 and CDR2 sequences are SNHLY and FYNNEI. CDR3 in amino acids: CASSRTRAGKNTDTQYF. CDR3 in DNA: TGTGCCAGCAGCCGAACACGAGCGGGTAAAAACACAGATACGCAGTATTTT.

The genes are TRBV12-3 or TRBV12-4 and TRBJ1-5; D call uncertain. The CDR3 runs 13 residues. V lost 0 bases, J lost 5 bases, and 5 bases lay in between. The CDR3 region has the DNA TGTGCCAGCAGTTTAGCCGGGGATCAGCCCCAGCATTTT. Translation gives CASSLAGDQPQHF.

The rearrangement links TRBV5-6 to TRBJ2-7; perhaps TRBD1 as D (6 bases). Trimming removed 4 bases at V and 4 bases at J, with 15 bases between. Germline CDR1 reads SGHDT; CDR2 reads YYEEEE. The CDR3 loop spans 14 amino acids. CDR3 DNA sequence: TGTGCCAGCAGCGGGGGCCTTGTGGTGTACGAGCAGTACTTC. Amino acids: CASSGGLVVYEQYF. The complete variable domain, with remaining parts taken from reference TRBV5-6 and TRBJ2-7, reads DAGVTQSPTHLIKTRGQQVTLRCSPKSGHDTVSWYQQALGQGPQFIFQYYEEEERQRGNFPDRFSGHQFPNYSSELNVNALLLGDSALYLCASSGGLVVYEQYFGPGTRLTVT.

V gene TRBV5-6 combines with J gene TRBJ2-7, with TRBD2 identical over 8 bases. The trim removed 4 bases at V and 10 bases at J, leaving 16 bases unmatched. Per the germline V gene, CDR1 is SGHDT and CDR2 is YYEEEE. The CDR3 has 15 amino acids. The CDR3 coding sequence is TGTGCCAGCAGCAAAGCGGGGGTTAGCGGGATTTCTCAGTACTTC. This gives the protein CASSKAGVSGISQYF.

The chain has TRBV29-1 and TRBJ2-1; D not resolved. This CDR3 has 11 amino acids. The V end lost 5 bases, the J end lost 2 bases, and 4 bases lay between the germline ends. Germline lookup yields CDR1 SQVTM and CDR2 ANQGSEA. DNA of the CDR3: TGCAGCGTTAGTACCTACAATGAGCAGTTCTTC. Translating it yields CSVSTYNEQFF.

The rearrangement links TRBV5-1 to TRBJ1-5; no definite D call. The germline CDR1 and CDR2 sequences are SGHRS and YFSETQ. The V gene lost 0 bases and the J gene lost 1 base, with 8 bases spanning the gap. This CDR3 comprises 15 residues. The CDR3 loop reads CASSLAGLSNQPQHF. The CDR3 nucleotides are TGCGCCAGCAGCTTGGCCGGGCTCAGCAATCAGCCCCAGCATTTT.

As concerns this clone: Other DNA sequences in this sample translate to the same CDR3. The CDR3 reads CASSLTGANYGYTF. The CDR3 DNA reads as TGTGCCAGCAGCCTGACGGGGGCTAACTATGGCTACACCTTC. The gene calls are TRBV5-6 and TRBJ1-2, with D perhaps matching TRBD1 (5 bases). The length of the CDR3 is 14 residues. CDR1 and CDR2 from the germline V gene are SGHDT and YYEEEE. V lost 4 bases and J 0 bases, leaving 10 bases between the germline ends.

This clone was seen just once. The J gene is TRBJ1-5, the V gene TRBV20-1, with TRBD1 matching over 7 bases. V lost 3 bases, J lost 11 bases, and 19 bases stayed unmatched. Looked up from germline, CDR1 is DFQATT and CDR2 is SNEGSKA (reference sequence). This CDR3 is built from 16 residues. The CDR3, as DNA: TGCAGTGCTAGTCCAGGGACAGACTTCATGTTTCGTGCCCAGCATTTT. This codes for CSASPGTDFMFRAQHF.

CDR3 bases: TGTGCCACCGTGCCGGAGCAGTTCTTC. Translated, it gives CATVPEQFF. The chain carries TRBV28 and TRBJ2-1; D not certain. The CDR3 totals 9 residues. Looked up from germline, CDR1 is MDHEN and CDR2 is SYDVKM. Trimming stripped 10 bases from V and 10 bases from J, with 8 bases between.

The chain combines TRBV19 with TRBJ1-5; D remains ambiguous. Germline V gene lookup returns CDR1 LNHDA and CDR2 SQIVND (reference sequence). There are 12 residues in the CDR3. Between the trimmed V and J ends, which lost 1 base and 4 bases, there was a span of 2 bases. The CDR3 DNA is TGTGCCAGTAGTATAGGGAATCAGCCCCAGCATTTT. Protein: CASSIGNQPQHF.

J is TRBJ1-1 and V is TRBV5-1; 9 positions match TRBD1. The CDR3 spans 16 residues. CDR1 and CDR2 (germline): SGHRS, YFSETQ. Unmatched junction bases numbered 3, after V lost 0 bases and J lost 0 bases. Here the CDR3 DNA reads TGCGCCAGCAGCTTGGACAGGGGGCTGATGAACACTGAAGCTTTCTTT. Protein product: CASSLDRGLMNTEAFF. Supplemented by reference TRBV5-1 and TRBJ1-1, the full variable domain reads KAGVTQTPRYLIKTRGQQVTLSCSPISGHRSVSWYQQTPGQGLQFLFEYFSETQRNKGNFPGRFSGRQFSNSRSEMNVSTLELGDSALYLCASSLDRGLMNTEAFFGQGTRLTVV.

The chain recombines TRBV19 with TRBJ2-1; D is uncertain. The V gene's germline CDR1 is LNHDA and CDR2 SQIVND (reference sequence). V was shortened by 0 bases and J by 2 bases, with 8 bases between the two germline ends. The CDR3 runs 15 residues. The chain's CDR3 is CASSIDSVTYNEQFF. Here the CDR3 DNA reads TGTGCCAGTAGTATAGACAGCGTAACCTACAATGAGCAGTTCTTC.

The CDR3 DNA reads as TGCGCCAGCAGGAGAGAAAACCCAGGGACAGTAGATGGCTACACCTTC. It codes for CASRRENPGTVDGYTF. The J gene is TRBJ1-2, the V gene TRBV5-1; 7 bases align to TRBD1. The germline CDR1 and CDR2 sequences are SGHRS and YFSETQ. Trimming took 5 bases from V and 6 from J; bases not matched to a gene: 16. The CDR3 has 16 amino acids.

The chain employs TRBV28 and TRBJ2-3; a weak D match, TRBD1 (6 bases). V was trimmed by 8 bases and J by 0 bases, leaving 18 bases between them. This CDR3 is 16 amino acids long. Germline lookup yields CDR1 MDHEN and CDR2 SYDVKM. CDR3 protein: CASGPGHPFSTDTQYF. Written as DNA, the CDR3 is TGTGCCAGCGGACCGGGACACCCTTTCAGCACAGATACGCAGTATTTT.

The chain recombines TRBV5-1 with TRBJ1-2, with D perhaps TRBD1 (6 bases). The V and J ends lost 0 bases and 4 bases respectively, with 13 bases between them. The CDR3 loop spans 15 amino acids. Germline values: CDR1 SGHRS, CDR2 YFSETQ. The CDR3 DNA is TGCGCCAGCAGCTTGGACGGGGGCAATGGCTATGGCTACACCTTC. Its translation is CASSLDGGNGYGYTF.

V usage is TRBV7-2 and J usage is TRBJ2-2; weak D call: TRBD1 (5 bases). Germline loops: CDR1 SGHTA, CDR2 FQGNSA. Trimming removed 2 bases at V and 7 bases at J, with 17 bases between. This CDR3 region has 16 residues. CDR3 in DNA: TGTGCCAGCAGCTTAAATTGGGCAGGGTCTATCGGGGAGCTGTTTTTT. Its translation is CASSLNWAGSIGELFF.

The CDR3 here is CASIQRGGVGTGELFF. The CDR3 coding sequence is TGTGCCAGCATTCAAAGAGGGGGCGTCGGGACCGGGGAGCTGTTTTTT. V is TRBV6-6 and J is TRBJ2-2, with TRBD1 identical over 7 bases. V lost 7 bases and J lost 5; bases outside the gene matches: 13. The CDR3 has 16 residues. CDR1 and CDR2 (germline): MNHNY, SVGAGI (reference sequence).

The chain carries TRBV27 and TRBJ2-7; 9 bases align to TRBD2. J was trimmed by 6 bases and V by 2 bases; bases with no gene match: 11. Germline CDR1 is MNHEY and CDR2 is SMNVEV (reference sequence). The CDR3 has 16 amino acids. The CDR3: CASSLSRLAGVGEQYF. In DNA form, the CDR3 reads TGTGCCAGCAGTTTAAGCAGATTAGCGGGAGTGGGCGAGCAGTACTTC.

This clone was observed a single time. This sequence joins TRBV28 and TRBJ1-1, with D maybe TRBD1 (5 bases). This CDR3 spans 15 amino acids. Germline loops: CDR1 MDHEN, CDR2 SYDVKM. V was shortened by 5 bases and J by 9 bases, with 22 bases between the two germline ends. CDR3 loop: CASSPPGQGMYKAFF. The CDR3 nucleotides read TGTGCCAGCAGTCCGCCGGGGCAAGGGATGTACAAAGCTTTCTTT.